This T cell receptor beta chain was captured in a study of OX40 agonist ivuxolimab in advanced cancers. Study as a whole: Six ivuxolimab dose levels, 0.01 to 10 mg/kg, were given intravenously every 2 weeks.

Repertoires were generated with immunoSEQ multiplex PCR, while TCRdb's copy carries only in-frame clones and drops some. Found here are some 70,000 clones, around four fifths of them singletons; the top ten hold approximately 2.6%. The J segment lost 3 bases and the V segment lost 2 bases, leaving 2 bases of the junction unmatched. The CDR3 is 14 residues long. Germline V gene sequence: CDR1 MNHNY, CDR2 SVGAGI (reference sequence). Here the sequenced sample was CD4+ or CD8+ T cells sorted from blood, taken in a trial of the OX40 agonist ivuxolimab. The sequence was obtained from an adult with an advanced solid tumor such as melanoma, head and neck, liver or kidney cancer. This rearrangement joins TRBV6-6 to TRBJ2-7, with 9 bases lining up with TRBD2. CDR3 sequence: CASSYMTSGYEQYF. The DNA of the CDR3 is TGTGCCAGCAGTTACATGACTAGCGGCTACGAGCAGTACTTC.